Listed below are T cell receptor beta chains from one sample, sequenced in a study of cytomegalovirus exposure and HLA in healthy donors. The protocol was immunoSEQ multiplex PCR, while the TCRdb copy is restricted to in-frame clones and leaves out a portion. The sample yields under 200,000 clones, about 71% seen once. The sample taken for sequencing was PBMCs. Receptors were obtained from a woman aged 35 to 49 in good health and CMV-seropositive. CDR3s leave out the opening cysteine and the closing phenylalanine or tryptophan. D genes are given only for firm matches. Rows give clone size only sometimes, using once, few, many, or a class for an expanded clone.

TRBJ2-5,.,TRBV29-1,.,SVESGGLRETQY
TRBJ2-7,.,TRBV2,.,ASSETPEQY
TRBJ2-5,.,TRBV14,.,ASSQVDDSQETQY
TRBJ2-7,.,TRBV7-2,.,ASSLWGDYEQY
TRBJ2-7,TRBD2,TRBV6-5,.,ASSSGTSGSIYEQY
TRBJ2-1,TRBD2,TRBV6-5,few,ASSYSMTSGYNEQF
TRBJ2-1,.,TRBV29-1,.,SVETRVWYNEQF
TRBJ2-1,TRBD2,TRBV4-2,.,ASSQDDSGLGANEQF
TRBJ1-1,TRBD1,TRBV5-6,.,ASSGEQGAWTEAF
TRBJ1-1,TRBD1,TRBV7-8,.,ANSSGQGWTEAF
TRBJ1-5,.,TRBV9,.,ASSEEVGGGPQH
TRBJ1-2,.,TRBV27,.,ASRPLPGVYGYT
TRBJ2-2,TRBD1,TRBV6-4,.,ASSDSGGAGFTGELF